Listed below are T cell receptor beta chains from one sample, sequenced in a study of blood T cells in healthy people across ages. One entry per CDR3 protein, called by TCRdb with MiXCR from the 5' RACE reads. The table lists 1.4 million or so distinct CDR3 sequences, approximately 39% of them singletons, with 4% in the top ten. The sequencing sample was made of blood. These receptors all stem from a woman aged 18-29 years in good health. CDR3s include the opening cysteine and the closing phenylalanine or tryptophan.

TRBJ1-1 TRBV27 CASSFSGRAREAFF
TRBJ2-4 TRBV20-1 CSARGLRENIRYF
TRBJ2-1 TRBV29-1 CSIEGGQHEQFF
TRBJ1-4 TRBV6-2/TRBV6-3 CASRRGTAGEKLFF
TRBJ2-3 TRBV4-1 CASSQVGRTTTDTQYF
TRBJ1-5 TRBV29-1 CSISGTGGDQPQHF
TRBJ2-3 TRBV27 CASSLSKGYTDTQYF
TRBJ2-5 TRBV12-3/TRBV12-4 CASSFGFLRYF
TRBJ2-1 TRBV19 CASRKQGARNEQFF
TRBJ2-6 TRBV11-2 CAGRSRVSGANVLTF
TRBJ2-3 TRBV29-1 CSATGGLRGTQYF
TRBJ1-6 TRBV27 CASGRDRPRNSPLHF
TRBJ2-2 TRBV6-2/TRBV6-3 CASSRQPNTGELFF
TRBJ2-7 TRBV20-1 CSARDQGSYEQYF
TRBJ2-1 TRBV7-9 CASSSILAGYNEQFF
TRBJ1-1 TRBV3-1 CASRAKTGGNTEAFF
TRBJ2-1 TRBV18 CASSPPDAGEEVEQFF
TRBJ2-1 TRBV20-1 CSASLWLGSNEQFF
TRBJ2-7 TRBV29-1 CSAGLGGDLEQYF
TRBJ2-3 TRBV13 CASSLITADTQYF
TRBJ2-3 TRBV4-1 CASSQDLLGGAGGPPNTDTQYF
TRBJ2-4 TRBV10-1 CASSEPAGGEQYF
TRBJ1-2 TRBV20-1 CSALPRTRGSYGYTF